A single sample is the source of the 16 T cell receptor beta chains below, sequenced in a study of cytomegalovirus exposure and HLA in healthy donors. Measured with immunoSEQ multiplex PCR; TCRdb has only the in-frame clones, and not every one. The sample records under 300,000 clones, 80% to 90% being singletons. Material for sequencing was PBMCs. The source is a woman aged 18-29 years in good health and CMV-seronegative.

CDR3 in DNA: TGCAGCGCCACCGCGGGGGGGGCGAAGAATGAGCAGTTCTTC. The encoded protein is CSATAGGAKNEQFF. V and J are TRBV29-1 and TRBJ2-1, with 9 bases fitting TRBD2. The CDR3 spans 14 residues. Germline V lookup: CDR1 SQVTM, CDR2 ANQGSEA. With V trimmed by 7 bases and J by 7 bases, 11 bases remained unmatched.

CDR3 DNA: TGTGCCAGCAGCTTGGGGATGGGACAGGGGGCGTCTGGCTACACCTTC. This codes for CASSLGMGQGASGYTF. The genes are TRBV11-2 and TRBJ1-2; 12 bases are a match to TRBD1. V was pared by 3 bases and J by 7 bases, with 9 bases of the junction left unmatched. The CDR3 loop spans 16 amino acids. The germline gives CDR1 SGHAT, CDR2 FQNNGV. The full variable domain, its missing parts supplied by reference TRBV11-2 and TRBJ1-2, is EAGVAQSPRYKIIEKRQSVAFWCNPISGHATLYWYQQILGQGPKLLIQFQNNGVVDDSQLPKDRFSAERLKGVDSTLKIQPAKLEDSAVYLCASSLGMGQGASGYTFGSGTRLTVV.

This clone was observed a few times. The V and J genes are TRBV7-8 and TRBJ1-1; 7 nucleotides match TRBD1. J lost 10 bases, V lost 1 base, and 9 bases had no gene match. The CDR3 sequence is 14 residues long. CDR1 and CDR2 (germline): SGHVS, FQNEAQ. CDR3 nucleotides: TGTGCCAGCAGCTTAGACGAAGAGGGGGCGAGAGCTTTCTTT. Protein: CASSLDEEGARAFF.

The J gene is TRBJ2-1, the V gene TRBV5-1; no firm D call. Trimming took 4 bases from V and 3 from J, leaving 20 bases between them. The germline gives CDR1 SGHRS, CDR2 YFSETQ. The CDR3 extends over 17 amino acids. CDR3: CASSGFQGGNDYNEQFF. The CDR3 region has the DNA TGCGCCAGCAGCGGGTTCCAAGGCGGCAATGACTACAATGAGCAGTTCTTC.

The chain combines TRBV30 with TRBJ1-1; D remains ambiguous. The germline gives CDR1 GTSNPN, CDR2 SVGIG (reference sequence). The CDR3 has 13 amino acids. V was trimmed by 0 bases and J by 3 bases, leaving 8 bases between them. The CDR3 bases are TGTGCCTGGAGTGTAGTGGAGCACACTGAAGCTTTCTTT. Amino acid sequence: CAWSVVEHTEAFF.

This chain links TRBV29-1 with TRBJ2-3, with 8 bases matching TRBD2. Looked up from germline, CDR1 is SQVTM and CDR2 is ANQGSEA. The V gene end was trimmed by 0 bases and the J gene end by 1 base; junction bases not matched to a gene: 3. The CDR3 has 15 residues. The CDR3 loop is CSVEEGRGGTDTQYF. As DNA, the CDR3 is TGCAGCGTTGAAGAGGGGCGGGGGGGCACAGATACGCAGTATTTT.

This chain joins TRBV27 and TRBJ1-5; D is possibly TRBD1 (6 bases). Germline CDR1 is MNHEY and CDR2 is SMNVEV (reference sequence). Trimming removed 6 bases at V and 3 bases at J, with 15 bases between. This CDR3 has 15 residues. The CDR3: CASREYRDINQPQHF. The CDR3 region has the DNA TGTGCCAGCAGGGAGTACAGGGATATCAATCAGCCCCAGCATTTT.

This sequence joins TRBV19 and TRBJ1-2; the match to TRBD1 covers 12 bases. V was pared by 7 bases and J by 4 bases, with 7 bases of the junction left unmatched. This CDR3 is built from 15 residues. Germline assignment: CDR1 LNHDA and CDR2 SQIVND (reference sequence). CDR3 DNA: TGTGCCAGTACCGCAGGGACAGGGGGCGGCTATGGCTACACCTTC. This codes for CASTAGTGGGYGYTF.

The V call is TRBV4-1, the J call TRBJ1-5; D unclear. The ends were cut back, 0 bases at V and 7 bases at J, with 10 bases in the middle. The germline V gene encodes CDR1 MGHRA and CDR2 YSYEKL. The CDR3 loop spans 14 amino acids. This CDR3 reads CASSQDRSGQPQHF. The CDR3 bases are TGCGCCAGCAGCCAAGATCGGAGCGGGCAGCCCCAGCATTTT.

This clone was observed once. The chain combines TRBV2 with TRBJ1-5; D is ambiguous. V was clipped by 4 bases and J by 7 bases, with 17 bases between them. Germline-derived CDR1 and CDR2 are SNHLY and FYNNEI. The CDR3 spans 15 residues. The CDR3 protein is CASSALGVPEQPQHF. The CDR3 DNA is TGTGCCAGCAGTGCCCTAGGAGTCCCCGAACAGCCCCAGCATTTT.

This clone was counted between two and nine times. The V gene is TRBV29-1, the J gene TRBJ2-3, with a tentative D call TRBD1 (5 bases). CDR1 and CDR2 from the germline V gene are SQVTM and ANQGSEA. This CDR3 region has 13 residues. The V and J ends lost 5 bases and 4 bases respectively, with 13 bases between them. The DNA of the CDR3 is TGCAGCGTTTTCGACAGAGGCGCAGATACGCAGTATTTT. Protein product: CSVFDRGADTQYF.

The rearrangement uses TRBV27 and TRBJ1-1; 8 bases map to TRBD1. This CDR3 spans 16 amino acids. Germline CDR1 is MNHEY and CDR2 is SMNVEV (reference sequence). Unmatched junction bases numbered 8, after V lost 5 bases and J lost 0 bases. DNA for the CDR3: TGTGCCAGCAGTCTCCACAGGGGGGCTATGAACACTGAAGCTTTCTTT. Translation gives CASSLHRGAMNTEAFF.

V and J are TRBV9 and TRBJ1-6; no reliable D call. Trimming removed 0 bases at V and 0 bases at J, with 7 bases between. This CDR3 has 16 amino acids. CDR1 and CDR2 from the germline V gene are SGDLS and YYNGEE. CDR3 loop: CASSVGPGSYNSPLHF. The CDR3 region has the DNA TGTGCCAGCAGCGTAGGTCCGGGCTCCTATAATTCACCCCTCCACTTT.

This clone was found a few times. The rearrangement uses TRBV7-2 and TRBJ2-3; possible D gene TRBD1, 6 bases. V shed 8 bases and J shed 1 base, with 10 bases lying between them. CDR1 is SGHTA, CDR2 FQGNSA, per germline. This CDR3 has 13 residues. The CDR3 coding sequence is TGTGCCAGCCTCCCAGGGGGCACAGATACGCAGTATTTT. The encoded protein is CASLPGGTDTQYF.

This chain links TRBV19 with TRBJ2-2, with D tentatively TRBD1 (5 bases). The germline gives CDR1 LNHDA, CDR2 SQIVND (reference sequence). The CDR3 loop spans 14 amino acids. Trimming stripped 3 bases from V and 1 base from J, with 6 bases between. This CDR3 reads CASSMGQNTGELFF. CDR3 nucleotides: TGTGCCAGTAGTATGGGGCAGAACACCGGGGAGCTGTTTTTT.

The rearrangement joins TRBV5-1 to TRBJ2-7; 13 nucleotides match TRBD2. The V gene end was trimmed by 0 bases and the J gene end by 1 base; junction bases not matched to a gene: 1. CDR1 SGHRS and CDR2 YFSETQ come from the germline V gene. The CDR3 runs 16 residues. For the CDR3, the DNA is TGCGCCAGCAGCTTGGGACTAGCGGGAGGATCCTACGAGCAGTACTTC. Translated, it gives CASSLGLAGGSYEQYF.